The sample holds many counts of the clone carrying this T cell receptor beta chain. A second PCR of 7 to 11 cycles used a sample-barcoded 5' primer and a J-beta primer mix. TCRdb recomputed calls from the 5' RACE reads with MiXCR, one row per CDR3 protein. The table lists roughly 550,000 distinct CDR3 sequences, nearly 25% of them singletons. The sample belongs to a study of blood T cells in healthy people across ages. These data were likewise used in another study, on T cells of mothers and their children. Per that paper: The donors comprised over 5 children and their three healthy Caucasian mothers. Each 15 ul cDNA reaction used roughly 1.4 ug RNA; all RNA was used.

Sequencing used blood. This receptor was identified in a boy under 18 in good health.

The CDR3 is CASSWALAEGAYNEQFF. CDR3 bases: TGTGCCAGCAGCTGGGCTCTAGCGGAGGGAGCCTACAATGAGCAGTTCTTC. This rearrangement joins TRBV7-3 to TRBJ2-1, with 7 nucleotides matching TRBD2. The CDR3 length is 17 residues. Looked up from germline, CDR1 is SGHTA and CDR2 is FQGTGA. Trimming at V came to 4 bases and at J to 2 bases, leaving 11 bases not matched to a gene.